Below are 28 T cell receptor beta chains sequenced from a single sample in a study of response to subunit inactivated influenza vaccine. A single record per CDR3 protein comes from TCRdb applying MiXCR to the RT-PCR reads. Of about 570,000 distinct CDR3 sequences listed, 10% to 15% are singletons. Specimen: PBMCs from blood, collected on the day of vaccination. Receptors were obtained from a man aged 50 to 60 who received an inactivated influenza vaccine.

This clonotype came up a few times. The gene calls are TRBV6-5 and TRBJ2-1; the D is unclear. This CDR3 contains 15 residues. V was clipped by 3 bases and J by 7 bases, with 16 bases between them. Germline V gives CDR1 MNHEY, CDR2 SVGAGI. CDR3 DNA: TGTGCCAGCAGTTATGTCCCCGAGACGATGAATGAGCAGTTCTTC. Residues: CASSYVPETMNEQFF.

This clonotype was seen at least ten times. The chain's CDR3 is CASSLDGKGPMNTEAFF. In DNA form, the CDR3 reads TGCGCCAGCAGCTTGGATGGGAAGGGACCCATGAACACTGAAGCTTTCTTT. V and J are TRBV5-1 and TRBJ1-1; TRBD1 is a possible D gene (5 bases). Germline V gene data show CDR1 as SGHRS and CDR2 as YFSETQ. V dropped 0 bases and J dropped 0 bases, with 15 bases sitting between them. CDR3 length: 17 amino acids.

The rearrangement uses TRBV28 and TRBJ1-2; TRBD1 might be the D (5 bases). Trimming cost V 7 bases and J 1 base, with 10 bases left between them. This CDR3 is 13 amino acids long. Looked up from germline, CDR1 is MDHEN and CDR2 is SYDVKM. CDR3 coding DNA: TGTGCCAGCACCCTTGGGGGTAACTATGGCTACACCTTC. Translated: CASTLGGNYGYTF.

This clonotype was detected a few times. The chain is built from TRBV6-5 and TRBJ2-5; D unclear. Germline assignment: CDR1 MNHEY and CDR2 SVGAGI. V lost 0 bases and J 2 bases, leaving 13 bases between the germline ends. This CDR3 spans 16 amino acids. CDR3 amino acids: CASSYSITASQETQYF. CDR3 DNA sequence: TGTGCCAGCAGTTACTCGATTACGGCCTCACAAGAGACCCAGTACTTC.

This clonotype has ten or more counts. The rearrangement links TRBV12-3 or TRBV12-4 to TRBJ2-2; perhaps TRBD1 as D (6 bases). The CDR3 runs to 12 residues. Trimming left V 6 bases short and J 7 bases short, with 9 bases between. This chain's CDR3 is CASRGARGELFF. CDR3 DNA: TGTGCCAGCAGGGGGGCTCGCGGGGAGCTGTTTTTT.

The J gene is TRBJ2-5, the V gene TRBV12-3 or TRBV12-4; D tentatively reads TRBD1 or TRBD2 (5 bases each). V was clipped by 3 bases and J by 2 bases, with 10 bases between them. This CDR3 has 14 residues. The CDR3 loop is CASSFWGLQETQYF. CDR3 nucleotide sequence: TGTGCCAGCAGTTTTTGGGGGTTACAAGAGACCCAGTACTTC.

This clonotype was seen a few times. The V and J genes are TRBV19 and TRBJ1-1, with D maybe TRBD1 (6 bases). The V gene's germline CDR1 is LNHDA and CDR2 SQIVND (reference sequence). Deletions cut 5 bases from V and 5 bases from J, with 21 bases between. CDR3 length equals 16 residues. CDR3 bases: TGTGCCAGTAGTCCATCCGCGGCAGGGGCGCAGACTGAAGCTTTCTTT. Its protein product is CASSPSAAGAQTEAFF.

This clonotype showed up just a few times. The chain links TRBV5-1 to TRBJ2-7, with TRBD1 matching 9 bases. CDR3 length: 13 residues. Per the germline V gene, CDR1 is SGHRS and CDR2 is YFSETQ. J lost 5 bases, V lost 6 bases, and 6 bases had no gene match. The DNA of the CDR3 is TGCGCCAGCATGGAACAGGGGGCTAACGAGCAGTACTTC. Its protein is CASMEQGANEQYF.

This clonotype was counted only a few times. V gene TRBV29-1 combines with J gene TRBJ2-5; 8 positions agree with TRBD2. V dropped 6 bases and J dropped 1; count of bases not matched to a gene: 1. In germline, CDR1 is SQVTM, CDR2 ANQGSEA. This CDR3 is built from 12 residues. DNA for the CDR3: TGCAGCGTAACTAGCGGCCAAGAGACCCAGTACTTC. Encoded protein: CSVTSGQETQYF.

This clonotype has a count of ten or more. The V and J genes are TRBV20-1 and TRBJ1-5, with D maybe TRBD1 (6 bases). This CDR3 has 14 residues. Trimming shortened V by 1 base and J by 6 bases, and 13 bases separated the two germline ends. In germline, CDR1 is DFQATT, CDR2 SNEGSKA (reference sequence). CDR3 amino acids: CSARVGAPGQPQHF. The CDR3 DNA follows: TGCAGTGCTAGAGTGGGGGCGCCTGGTCAGCCCCAGCATTTT.

The chain carries TRBV29-1 and TRBJ1-2; D perhaps matches TRBD1 (5 bases). CDR3 length: 12 amino acids. Trimming cost V 7 bases and J 3 bases, with 12 bases left between them. The V gene's germline CDR1 is SQVTM and CDR2 ANQGSEA. The CDR3 here is CSAARGYYGYTF. The CDR3 nucleotides read TGCAGCGCCGCGCGGGGCTACTATGGCTACACCTTC.

The V call is TRBV29-1, the J call TRBJ1-2; the D is unclear. The V and J ends lost 6 bases and 4 bases respectively, with 12 bases between them. CDR1 is SQVTM, CDR2 ANQGSEA, per germline. The CDR3 is 12 residues long. Here the CDR3 DNA reads TGCAGCGTATCCGGAGGAAGCTATGGCTACACCTTC. Its translation is CSVSGGSYGYTF.

The CDR3 protein is CAISAGTSGVETQYF. In DNA form, the CDR3 reads TGTGCCATCAGTGCCGGGACTAGCGGAGTTGAGACCCAGTACTTC. The J gene is TRBJ2-5, the V gene TRBV10-3; TRBD2 matches 11 bases. Germline V gives CDR1 ENHRY, CDR2 SYGVKD. Losses at the gene ends were 4 bases for V and 5 bases for J; bases not matched to a gene: 6. This CDR3 contains 15 residues.

CDR3 nucleotide sequence: TGTGCCAGCAGTTACCAAGGGGCCCGGGATTCACCCCTCCACTTT. The encoded protein is CASSYQGARDSPLHF. The chain employs TRBV6-2 or TRBV6-3 and TRBJ1-6; possibly TRBD1 for D (5 bases). The CDR3 totals 15 residues. V gave up 2 bases and J gave up 8 bases, with 13 bases separating them. CDR1 MNHEY and CDR2 SVGEGT come from the germline V gene.

V is TRBV6-2 or TRBV6-3 and J is TRBJ2-2, with 8 bases matching TRBD2. Per germline, CDR1 MNHEY and CDR2 SVGEGT. Trimming took 0 bases from V and 5 from J; bases not matched to a gene: 5. CDR3 length equals 16 residues. CDR3: CASSYSAGAGTGELFF. For the CDR3, the DNA is TGTGCCAGCAGTTACTCAGCGGGGGCTGGGACCGGGGAGCTGTTTTTT.

V usage is TRBV5-4 and J usage is TRBJ2-3; 8 positions agree with TRBD2. CDR1 is SGHNT and CDR2 is YYREEE in the germline V gene (reference sequence). The CDR3 is 17 amino acids. The trim removed 4 bases at V and 3 bases at J, leaving 13 bases unmatched. The CDR3 DNA reads as TGTGCCAGCAGCAGCCTCGTACGGGGGGGCGGAACAGATACGCAGTATTTT. Residues: CASSSLVRGGGTDTQYF.

This clonotype was counted only a few times. The chain couples TRBV10-3 to TRBJ2-1, with 7 bases lining up with TRBD1. The germline CDR1 and CDR2 sequences are ENHRY and SYGVKD. CDR3 size: 15 residues. Trimming at V came to 6 bases and at J to 6 bases, leaving 11 bases not matched to a gene. CDR3 in amino acids: CAISPAAGGINEQFF. The CDR3 DNA is TGTGCCATCAGCCCTGCGGCAGGGGGAATCAATGAGCAGTTCTTC.

V is TRBV12-3 or TRBV12-4 and J is TRBJ1-2; 8 bases match TRBD1. Germline trimming cut 4 bases from V and 11 bases from J; bases unmatched to any gene: 6. This CDR3 spans 12 amino acids. This CDR3 is CASSSRTGSYTF. The CDR3, as DNA: TGTGCCAGCAGTTCCCGGACAGGGTCGTACACCTTC.

In this sample, this clonotype turned up many times. This sequence joins TRBV29-1 and TRBJ2-1; no clear D gene. The germline V and J ends were trimmed by 4 bases and 0 bases, with 7 bases remaining between them. The V gene's germline CDR1 is SQVTM and CDR2 ANQGSEA. The CDR3 consists of 13 residues. This chain's CDR3 is CSVVVGSYNEQFF. CDR3 DNA: TGCAGCGTTGTGGTGGGCTCCTACAATGAGCAGTTCTTC.

This clonotype was seen a few times. The rearrangement joins TRBV20-1 to TRBJ1-1; D remains ambiguous. The V and J ends lost 5 bases and 0 bases respectively, with 13 bases between them. CDR1 and CDR2 from the germline V gene are DFQATT and SNEGSKA (reference sequence). CDR3 size: 14 residues. DNA of the CDR3: TGCAGTGCTCCCTCTGGCGCCTTGAACACTGAAGCTTTCTTT. Protein product: CSAPSGALNTEAFF.

This clonotype was observed a handful of times. This chain connects TRBV20-1 to TRBJ1-5; D gene unclear. Trimming removed 0 bases from V and 3 bases from J, with 12 bases in between. CDR1 DFQATT and CDR2 SNEGSKA come from the germline V gene (reference sequence). CDR3 size: 15 residues. The CDR3 bases are TGCAGTGCTAGAGATACTAGGAGGCTCAATCAGCCCCAGCATTTT. Its protein product is CSARDTRRLNQPQHF.

The rearrangement uses TRBV7-2 and TRBJ2-5; no reliable D call. With 5 bases removed from V and 2 bases from J, the gap between germline ends came to 15 bases. The CDR3 runs to 15 residues. The germline gives CDR1 SGHTA, CDR2 FQGNSA. CDR3 in amino acids: CASSPYAGSQETQYF. The DNA of the CDR3 is TGTGCCAGCAGCCCCTACGCCGGGTCACAAGAGACCCAGTACTTC.

This clonotype was detected many times. The V and J genes are TRBV18 and TRBJ2-2; 7 bases are shared with TRBD1. This CDR3 has 16 residues. V lost 3 bases, J lost 1 base, and 5 bases stayed unmatched. The V gene's germline CDR1 is KGHSH and CDR2 LQKENI. The CDR3 spells CASSPTRTGNTGELFF. The CDR3 nucleotides read TGTGCCAGCTCACCTACCCGGACAGGGAACACCGGGGAGCTGTTTTTT.

V usage is TRBV12-3 or TRBV12-4 and J usage is TRBJ2-2, with TRBD1 identical over 9 bases. CDR3 length: 16 residues. The junction had 7 bases not matched to a gene; V was cut back by 6 bases and J by 2 bases. This CDR3 is CASSLGQGINTGELFF. CDR3 in DNA: TGTGCCAGCAGCCTGGGACAGGGAATAAACACCGGGGAGCTGTTTTTT.

The sample holds a few counts of this clonotype. The chain couples TRBV7-9 to TRBJ1-2; possible D gene TRBD1, 6 bases. The CDR3 is 16 amino acids. Trimming removed 1 base from V and 3 bases from J, with 15 bases in between. In germline, CDR1 is SEHNR, CDR2 FQNEAQ (reference sequence). This chain's CDR3 is CASSLEGGFRDYGYTF. CDR3 bases: TGTGCCAGCAGCTTAGAAGGGGGTTTTCGTGACTATGGCTACACCTTC.

This clonotype showed up just a few times. The V and J genes are TRBV12-3 or TRBV12-4 and TRBJ2-7; D could derive from TRBD1 or TRBD2 (5 bases each). CDR3 length equals 13 residues. V shed 6 bases and J shed 2 bases, with 11 bases lying between them. In nucleotides, the CDR3 is TGTGCCAGCAGGGGGGACGTCGCCTACGAGCAGTACTTC. Protein product: CASRGDVAYEQYF.

This clonotype was observed a handful of times. V gene TRBV6-5 combines with J gene TRBJ2-1; D is unclear. The germline V gene encodes CDR1 MNHEY and CDR2 SVGAGI. The V end lost 6 bases, the J end lost 0 bases, and 12 bases lay between the germline ends. The CDR3 contains 15 residues. CDR3 sequence: CASSSSVSSYNEQFF. The CDR3 DNA follows: TGTGCCAGCAGCTCCTCTGTCAGCTCCTACAATGAGCAGTTCTTC.

V and J are TRBV6-1 and TRBJ2-1, with TRBD2 matching over 8 bases. Germline V gene data show CDR1 as MNHNS and CDR2 as SASEGT. Unmatched junction bases numbered 8, after V lost 5 bases and J lost 8 bases. The CDR3 contains 14 residues. CDR3 region: CASSPSGRPDEQFF. Written as DNA, the CDR3 is TGTGCCAGCAGTCCTAGCGGGCGCCCCGATGAGCAGTTCTTC.